The 26 T cell receptor beta chains listed next were all sequenced from one sample in a study of T cells in Graves' hyperthyroidism and ophthalmopathy. Authors of the study amplified TCR beta CDR3 regions from RNA transcripts. The TCR CDR3 was amplified in a first-round RT-PCR using the HTBI primer set. TCRdb reprocessed the multiplex PCR reads via MiXCR and lists one record per CDR3 protein. Among over 500,000 distinct CDR3 sequences listed, 35% to 50% were seen once. Sequenced input: peripheral blood or thyroid tissue (not recorded which). The receptors originated from an adult woman with Graves' disease, either hyperthyroidism or ophthalmopathy (not recorded which).

Points on this clonotype: A much larger clonotype is one base distant, so this may be a read error. The gene calls are TRBV20-1 and TRBJ2-7; maybe TRBD1 (6 bases). Germline V CDR1 and CDR2: DFQATT, SNEGSKA (reference sequence). V was pared by 5 bases and J by 6 bases, with 20 bases between. The CDR3 is 14 amino acids. The CDR3 protein is CSAVRQVSPCEQYF. CDR3 nucleotides: TGCAGTGCTGTACGACAGGTATCCCCCTGCGAGCAGTACTTC.

In its sample, this clonotype was seen a few times. The chain links TRBV12-3 or TRBV12-4 to TRBJ1-5, with TRBD1 matching 9 bases. V trimming: 9 bases; J trimming: 3 bases; junction bases outside the gene matches: 6. The length of the CDR3 is 14 residues. The CDR3 DNA sequence: TGTGCCAGTTCCCGGACAGGGGTCAATCAGCCCCAGCATTTT. Translating it yields CASSRTGVNQPQHF.

V usage is TRBV4-3 and J usage is TRBJ2-2, with D possibly matching TRBD2 (5 bases). The CDR3 is made up of 15 amino acids. CDR1 is LGHNA, CDR2 YSLEER, per germline. V shed 4 bases and J shed 6 bases, with 15 bases lying between them. The CDR3 sequence: CASSRTNRAAGELFF. In DNA, the CDR3 is TGCGCCAGCAGCCGAACCAACCGAGCGGCCGGGGAGCTGTTTTTT.

This clonotype was seen only a few times. This chain uses TRBV13 with TRBJ2-7, with a tentative D call TRBD1 (6 bases). The V end lost 5 bases, the J end lost 2 bases, and 13 bases lay between the germline ends. CDR1 and CDR2 from the germline V gene are PRHDT and FYEKMQ (reference sequence). The CDR3 runs 14 residues. CDR3 amino acids: CASSAPDRTYEQYF. CDR3 DNA sequence: TGTGCCAGCAGCGCGCCGGACAGAACCTACGAGCAGTACTTC.

The chain combines TRBV20-1 with TRBJ2-5, with D perhaps TRBD1 or TRBD2 (5 bases each). Trimming cost V 3 bases and J 6 bases, with 14 bases left between them. Looked up from germline, CDR1 is DFQATT and CDR2 is SNEGSKA (reference sequence). This CDR3 has 13 residues. Written as DNA, the CDR3 is TGCAGTGCTAGTGGACCCCCGGGGCAGACCCAGTACTTC. Translation: CSASGPPGQTQYF.

This rearrangement joins TRBV27 to TRBJ1-5; D might be TRBD1 (5 bases). The CDR3 loop spans 16 amino acids. Germline V gene sequence: CDR1 MNHEY, CDR2 SMNVEV (reference sequence). V was shortened by 1 base and J by 6 bases, with 16 bases between the two germline ends. The CDR3 bases are TGTGCCAGCAGTTTATGGGGCCAGGGATTGGGTCAGCCCCAGCATTTT. Protein product: CASSLWGQGLGQPQHF.

Written as DNA, the CDR3 is TGTGCCAGCAGTGAACTCGGACAGGGTGAAAAACTGTTTTTT. Amino acid sequence: CASSELGQGEKLFF. The rearrangement joins TRBV2 to TRBJ1-4; 8 positions agree with TRBD1. This CDR3 is 14 amino acids long. V shed 2 bases and J 7 bases; nucleotides not matched to a gene: 3. Germline CDR1 reads SNHLY; CDR2 reads FYNNEI.

This clonotype occurred a few times. V usage is TRBV19 and J usage is TRBJ2-7; 7 bases fit TRBD2. V trimming: 5 bases; J trimming: 2 bases; junction bases outside the gene matches: 0. The CDR3 is 12 residues long. Per the germline V gene, CDR1 is LNHDA and CDR2 is SQIVND (reference sequence). CDR3 sequence reads: CASSAGAYEQYF. The DNA for the CDR3 is TGTGCCAGTAGTGCGGGGGCCTACGAGCAGTACTTC.

The chain has TRBV20-1 and TRBJ1-6; 9 bases are a match to TRBD1. CDR3 size: 15 residues. Looked up from germline, CDR1 is DFQATT and CDR2 is SNEGSKA (reference sequence). Losses at the gene ends were 4 bases for V and 7 bases for J; bases not matched to a gene: 8. CDR3 protein: CSATSGTGYNSPLHF. CDR3 coding DNA: TGCAGTGCTACGTCCGGGACAGGGTACAATTCACCCCTCCACTTT.

This clonotype has a count of ten or more. The rearrangement uses TRBV20-1 and TRBJ2-5; 8 bases fit TRBD1. Germline CDR1 DFQATT, CDR2 SNEGSKA (reference sequence). CDR3 length: 13 residues. This CDR3 is CRADRQGRETQYF. The DNA of the CDR3 is TGCAGGGCAGACCGACAGGGGAGGGAGACCCAGTACTTC.

In its sample, this clonotype was seen many times. The CDR3 DNA sequence: TGCAGCGTTGTAACCGGGACAGGGGGCTATGGCTACACCTTC. Translating it yields CSVVTGTGGYGYTF. The J gene is TRBJ1-2, the V gene TRBV29-1; 11 positions match TRBD1. Germline values: CDR1 SQVTM, CDR2 ANQGSEA. This CDR3 is 14 amino acids long. The trim removed 4 bases at V and 4 bases at J, leaving 5 bases unmatched.

The V call is TRBV20-1, the J call TRBJ2-7; 9 positions match TRBD1. Looked up from germline, CDR1 is DFQATT and CDR2 is SNEGSKA (reference sequence). This CDR3 comprises 13 residues. V lost 6 bases to trimming and J lost 6 bases; unmatched junction nucleotides: 9. The CDR3 DNA sequence: TGCAGTGCAACCGGGACAGGGTCGCCCGAGCAGTACTTC. Translation: CSATGTGSPEQYF.

As regards this clonotype: No conserved phenylalanine or tryptophan ends this CDR3, so it is likely a read error. No DNA is shown, since the ends of the CDR3 on it are uncertain; the CDR3 is the one TCRdb lists. The V call is TRBV9, the J call TRBJ2-7; the table's D call of TRBD2 was not tested on the DNA. Including both end residues, the CDR3 is 9 amino acids long. Per the germline V gene, CDR1 is SGDLS and CDR2 is YYNGEE. This chain's CDR3 is CASSVEGHL.

This clonotype was recorded at least ten times. This chain connects TRBV12-3 or TRBV12-4 to TRBJ1-3; 7 nucleotides align to TRBD1. Germline trimming cut 6 bases from V and 4 bases from J; bases unmatched to any gene: 6. The CDR3 runs 14 residues. The DNA of the CDR3 is TGTGCCAGCAGAAGACAGGGAGCCGGAAACACCATATATTTT. Protein: CASRRQGAGNTIYF.

This clonotype was counted between two and nine times. The chain uses TRBV29-1 and TRBJ1-1; D is uncertain. This CDR3 has 13 amino acids. Looked up from germline, CDR1 is SQVTM and CDR2 is ANQGSEA. V was shortened by 3 bases and J by 1 base, with 9 bases between the two germline ends. CDR3 bases: TGCAGCGTTGAGGTACAGCCGAACACTGAAGCTTTCTTT. Translated, it gives CSVEVQPNTEAFF.

The rearrangement joins TRBV10-3 to TRBJ2-7; D call uncertain. The CDR3 has 12 residues. Trimming removed 10 bases at V and 3 bases at J, with 13 bases between. CDR1 is ENHRY, CDR2 SYGVKD, per germline. This CDR3 is CATKGTDYEQYF. CDR3 bases: TGTGCCACCAAGGGAACAGACTACGAGCAGTACTTC.

This clonotype was counted many times. J is TRBJ2-7 and V is TRBV4-3, with 9 bases aligning to TRBD1. This CDR3 has 15 amino acids. V lost 1 base and J lost 2; bases outside the gene matches: 3. CDR1 is LGHNA and CDR2 is YSLEER in the germline V gene. The CDR3 DNA sequence: TGCGCCAGCAGCCAAGCCGGGACAGGGCCCTACGAGCAGTACTTC. Protein product: CASSQAGTGPYEQYF.

V is TRBV10-2 and J is TRBJ1-1, with TRBD1 identical over 9 bases. With 1 base clipped from V and 3 bases from J, the junction kept 6 bases outside the gene matches. This CDR3 is 16 amino acids long. Germline-derived CDR1 and CDR2 are WSHSY and SAAADI. CDR3 sequence: CASSEWTGAEDTEAFF. In nucleotides, the CDR3 is TGCGCCAGCAGTGAGTGGACAGGGGCGGAGGACACTGAAGCTTTCTTT.

This clonotype was observed a few times. The chain couples TRBV19 to TRBJ2-7; tentative D call: TRBD2 (6 bases). Between the trimmed V and J ends, which lost 3 bases and 5 bases, there was a span of 14 bases. The germline V gene encodes CDR1 LNHDA and CDR2 SQIVND (reference sequence). CDR3 length: 14 amino acids. CDR3 nucleotides: TGTGCCAGTAGTATGGGGGGATTCAGCGACGAGCAGTACTTC. As protein: CASSMGGFSDEQYF. Variable domain in full (rest from reference TRBV19 and TRBJ2-7): DGGITQSPKYLFRKEGQNVTLSCEQNLNHDAMYWYRQDPGQGLRLIYYSQIVNDFQKGDIAEGYSVSREKKESFPLTVTSAQKNPTAFYLCASSMGGFSDEQYFGPGTRLTVT.

As regards this clonotype: A much larger clone differs by one base, so this may be a read error. The gene calls are TRBV7-2 and TRBJ2-7; 8 bases match TRBD2. This CDR3 is built from 15 residues. J lost 4 bases, V lost 5 bases, and 10 bases had no gene match. The germline CDR1 and CDR2 sequences are SGHTA and FQGNSA. In DNA, the CDR3 is TGTGCCAGCAGCAGTTACCCGGTAGCGGGGTACGAGCAGTACTTC. This gives the protein CASSSYPVAGYEQYF.

This clonotype was seen ten or more times. The V call is TRBV20-1, the J call TRBJ1-5; maybe TRBD1 (5 bases). The CDR3 consists of 18 residues. Between the trimmed V and J ends, which lost 4 bases and 0 bases, there was a span of 22 bases. The germline CDR1 and CDR2 sequences are DFQATT and SNEGSKA (reference sequence). The CDR3 DNA follows: TGCAGTGCTATGGGTATGGGCAGGGCGGATTATAGCAATCAGCCCCAGCATTTT. Amino acid sequence: CSAMGMGRADYSNQPQHF.

This clonotype occurred once. The chain recombines TRBV15 with TRBJ1-1; no firm D call. Germline CDR1 and CDR2: LNHNV and YYDKDF (reference sequence). The CDR3 has 15 amino acids. Deletions cut 6 bases from V and 0 bases from J, with 14 bases between. The CDR3 bases are TGTGCCACCAGAAAGAACCGACGGATGAACACTGAAGCTTTCTTT. Encoded protein: CATRKNRRMNTEAFF. The entire variable domain, with the rest obtained from reference TRBV15 and TRBJ1-1, is as follows: DAMVIQNPRYQVTQFGKPVTLSCSQTLNHNVMYWYQQKSSQAPKLLFHYYDKDFNNEADTPDNFQSRRPNTSFCFLDIRSPGLGDTAMYLCATRKNRRMNTEAFFGQGTRLTVV.

This rearrangement joins TRBV29-1 to TRBJ2-7, with a weak D call TRBD1 (6 bases). The V and J ends lost 1 base and 1 base respectively, with 11 bases between them. Germline CDR1 SQVTM, CDR2 ANQGSEA. There are 14 residues in the CDR3. The CDR3 region has the DNA TGCAGCGTTGAAGGACAGGACGGGTCCTACGAGCAGTACTTC. Protein: CSVEGQDGSYEQYF.

This clonotype was detected only once. The chain combines TRBV7-9 with TRBJ2-7; weak D call: TRBD2 (6 bases). CDR1 SEHNR and CDR2 FQNEAQ come from the germline V gene (reference sequence). The V gene lost 5 bases and the J gene lost 6 bases, with 14 bases spanning the gap. The CDR3 is made up of 13 amino acids. In nucleotides, the CDR3 is TGTGCCAGCAGCCCCCGGGACTGGGGCGAGCAGTACTTC. As protein: CASSPRDWGEQYF.

Concerning this clonotype itself: The CDR3 does not end in the conserved phenylalanine or tryptophan, so this is likely a read error. It is unclear where the CDR3 begins or ends on the DNA, so no DNA is shown, and the CDR3 is as TCRdb lists it. The chain uses TRBV10-3 and TRBJ2-5; the D segment call TRBD1 is taken from the table without a DNA check. Germline loops: CDR1 ENHRY, CDR2 SYGVKD. Including both end residues, the CDR3 is 14 amino acids long. The CDR3 region is CAISYKDTGYTFGS.

This clonotype was detected many times. V is TRBV7-2 and J is TRBJ2-5, with 12 bases matching TRBD2. The CDR3 consists of 17 residues. The junction had 5 bases not matched to a gene; V was cut back by 1 base and J by 2 bases. Germline CDR1 is SGHTA and CDR2 is FQGNSA. CDR3 amino acids: CASSLVLAGGNQETQYF. CDR3 coding DNA: TGTGCCAGCAGCTTAGTTCTAGCGGGAGGGAATCAAGAGACCCAGTACTTC.